Listed here are 22 T cell receptor beta chains from one sample, sequenced in a study of blood T cell repertoires in COVID-19. Produced via immunoSEQ multiplex PCR; TCRdb's table is partial and in-frame only. The table includes about 280,000 clones, around 86% detected once. Sequencing was done on a sample of peripheral blood. These TCRs come from a woman in her twenties or thirties who had recovered from COVID-19.

V usage is TRBV27 and J usage is TRBJ1-5; 9 bases are a match to TRBD1. The V segment lost 5 bases and the J segment 6 bases; nucleotides outside the gene matches: 8. Germline CDR1 is MNHEY and CDR2 is SMNVEV (reference sequence). The CDR3 runs 15 residues. CDR3 sequence: CASSPGTGISQPQHF. In DNA, the CDR3 is TGTGCCAGCAGTCCGGGGACAGGGATTAGTCAGCCCCAGCATTTT.

The chain links TRBV9 to TRBJ2-2; 8 positions agree with TRBD2. This CDR3 has 15 amino acids. From germline, CDR1 is SGDLS and CDR2 YYNGEE. J was trimmed by 2 bases and V by 4 bases; bases with no gene match: 4. CDR3 protein: CASSIVAGNTGELFF. In DNA, the CDR3 is TGTGCCAGCAGCATCGTAGCGGGAAACACCGGGGAGCTGTTTTTT.

The chain combines TRBV19 with TRBJ1-1; D uncertain. There are 12 residues in the CDR3. V shed 11 bases and J shed 5 bases, with 15 bases lying between them. The germline V gene has CDR1 LNHDA and CDR2 SQIVND (reference sequence). CDR3 nucleotide sequence: TGTGCCTCGGTCGCGGGGAGGACTGAAGCTTTCTTT. It is translated as CASVAGRTEAFF.

A single count supports this clone. This sequence joins TRBV19 and TRBJ1-1; possible D gene TRBD1, 5 bases. Trimming removed 5 bases at V and 6 bases at J, with 16 bases between. The CDR3 totals 14 residues. Germline CDR1 and CDR2: LNHDA and SQIVND (reference sequence). Here the CDR3 DNA reads TGTGCCAGTAGTCCACGGACGGGGGTTTCTGAAGCTTTCTTT. The encoded protein is CASSPRTGVSEAFF.

The gene calls are TRBV6-5 and TRBJ2-2; TRBD2 matches 10 bases. With 4 bases clipped from V and 6 bases from J, the junction kept 5 bases outside the gene matches. The CDR3 contains 15 residues. The germline gives CDR1 MNHEY, CDR2 SVGAGI. Written as DNA, the CDR3 is TGTGCCAGCAGTTCTCTAGCGGGAGACCCCGGGGAGCTGTTTTTT. The encoded protein is CASSSLAGDPGELFF.

This chain joins TRBV10-2 and TRBJ1-4; 8 bases fit TRBD1. Germline CDR1 reads WSHSY; CDR2 reads SAAADI. This CDR3 has 15 residues. Trimming cost V 7 bases and J 7 bases; bases outside gene matches: 11. CDR3 DNA sequence: TGCGCCAGCACCTTGCGGACAGGGACGGGTGAAAAACTGTTTTTT. Translated, it gives CASTLRTGTGEKLFF.

This chain links TRBV6-2 or TRBV6-3 with TRBJ2-3; no definite D call. Germline V lookup: CDR1 MNHEY, CDR2 SVGEGT. The CDR3 is 15 amino acids. Deletions cut 6 bases from V and 4 bases from J, with 17 bases between. CDR3 region: CASSPTYDAADTQYF. The CDR3 DNA follows: TGTGCCAGCAGCCCGACTTATGACGCGGCAGATACGCAGTATTTT.

This rearrangement joins TRBV7-9 to TRBJ2-7; TRBD2 matches at 11 bases. Trimming cost V 5 bases and J 5 bases; bases outside gene matches: 8. Germline-derived CDR1 and CDR2 are SEHNR and FQNEAQ (reference sequence). The length of the CDR3 is 15 residues. The CDR3 is CASSPGVAGGDEQYF. Here the CDR3 DNA reads TGTGCCAGCAGCCCAGGGGTAGCGGGAGGGGACGAGCAGTACTTC.

The CDR3: CSVHRDSTGELFF. DNA for the CDR3: TGCAGCGTTCACCGGGACAGCACCGGGGAGCTGTTTTTT. V gene TRBV29-1 combines with J gene TRBJ2-2; 7 bases are a match to TRBD1. The germline V gene encodes CDR1 SQVTM and CDR2 ANQGSEA. V shed 5 bases, J shed 4 bases, and the junction held 4 bases outside the gene matches. The CDR3 has 13 amino acids.

V gene TRBV28 combines with J gene TRBJ2-7, with D possibly TRBD2 on 5 matching bases. The CDR3 is 13 residues long. Trimming pared 4 bases from V and 5 bases from J, leaving 12 bases between. Germline V gives CDR1 MDHEN, CDR2 SYDVKM. CDR3 DNA: TGTGCCAGCAGTTCGCCCCCGGGGAACGAGCAGTACTTC. This encodes CASSSPPGNEQYF.

J is TRBJ1-5 and V is TRBV7-2; 7 bases align to TRBD1. Germline V CDR1 and CDR2: SGHTA, FQGNSA. The CDR3 consists of 14 residues. The junction had 3 bases not matched to a gene; V was cut back by 3 bases and J by 4 bases. CDR3 sequence: CASSFTTGNQPQHF. The CDR3 DNA is TGTGCCAGCAGCTTTACGACAGGGAATCAGCCCCAGCATTTT.

The V gene is TRBV9, the J gene TRBJ1-3; the D is unclear. Trimming took 0 bases from V and 2 from J, leaving 6 bases between them. CDR3 size: 14 residues. Germline-derived CDR1 and CDR2 are SGDLS and YYNGEE. The chain's CDR3 is CASSVAPAGNTIYF. CDR3 in DNA: TGTGCCAGCAGCGTAGCCCCGGCTGGAAACACCATATATTTT.

J is TRBJ2-7 and V is TRBV5-1; 7 bases agree with TRBD1. This CDR3 spans 16 amino acids. V gave up 2 bases and J gave up 2 bases; unmatched junction bases: 10. Germline V gene lookup returns CDR1 SGHRS and CDR2 YFSETQ. The CDR3 DNA reads as TGCGCCAGCAGCTTAGGGGGCGCCCGTCGGGCCTACGAGCAGTACTTC. This sequence encodes CASSLGGARRAYEQYF.

V usage is TRBV27 and J usage is TRBJ2-6, with TRBD1 matching over 8 bases. The length of the CDR3 is 18 residues. Germline V gene data show CDR1 as MNHEY and CDR2 as SMNVEV (reference sequence). V shed 4 bases and J 0 bases; nucleotides not matched to a gene: 8. CDR3 DNA sequence: TGTGCCAGCAGTTCAAGGACAGGGATTCACTCTGGGGCCAACGTCCTGACTTTC. Its protein is CASSSRTGIHSGANVLTF.

CDR3 in amino acids: CASSLTAEGIYEQFF. The CDR3 coding sequence is TGTGCCAGCAGCCTGACCGCCGAGGGAATATATGAGCAGTTCTTC. V and J are TRBV27 and TRBJ2-1, with a weak D call TRBD2 (5 bases). V was cut by 6 bases and J by 8 bases, with 20 bases left in between. CDR1 and CDR2 (germline): MNHEY, SMNVEV (reference sequence). This CDR3 has 15 amino acids.

V gene TRBV15 combines with J gene TRBJ2-5, with D maybe TRBD1 (6 bases). Germline values: CDR1 LNHNV, CDR2 YYDKDF (reference sequence). CDR3 length equals 16 residues. Trimming left V 0 bases short and J 5 bases short, with 16 bases between. CDR3 nucleotide sequence: TGTGCCACCAGCAGAGATCTGGACAGTAAGAGGGAGACCCAGTACTTC. Protein: CATSRDLDSKRETQYF.

This clone was seen a few times. This chain links TRBV7-9 with TRBJ1-1; maybe TRBD1 (6 bases). The germline V gene has CDR1 SEHNR and CDR2 FQNEAQ (reference sequence). The CDR3 covers 14 residues. V was clipped by 3 bases and J by 1 base, with 9 bases between them. CDR3 coding DNA: TGTGCCAGCAGCTTTACAGGGACGAACACTGAAGCTTTCTTT. Its translation is CASSFTGTNTEAFF.

The V gene is TRBV4-1, the J gene TRBJ1-5, with 7 bases identical to TRBD1. CDR3 length: 14 residues. Germline V gene lookup returns CDR1 MGHRA and CDR2 YSYEKL. V shed 5 bases, J shed 2 bases, and the junction held 3 bases outside the gene matches. The CDR3 reads CASSDRVRNQPQHF. The CDR3 DNA follows: TGCGCCAGCAGCGACAGGGTACGCAATCAGCCCCAGCATTTT.

The chain joins TRBV21-1 to TRBJ1-5; the D call TRBD1 from the table was never checked on the DNA. TRBV21-1 is a recognized pseudogene. There are 19 residues in the CDR3. The CDR3 spells CASSPLSRDIHFGNQPQHF. CDR3 bases: TGTGCCAGCAGCCCACTATCCCGGGACATTCATTTCGGCAATCAGCCCCAGCATTTT.

The J gene is TRBJ2-1, the V gene TRBV4-3; maybe TRBD2 (6 bases). The CDR3 length is 14 residues. The germline V and J ends were trimmed by 0 bases and 10 bases, with 13 bases remaining between them. Germline V gives CDR1 LGHNA, CDR2 YSLEER. In nucleotides, the CDR3 is TGCGCCAGCAGCCAAGATCTAGGGACTTGGGAGCAGTTCTTC. It codes for CASSQDLGTWEQFF.

The table lists this clone with a count of one. The V call is TRBV28, the J call TRBJ2-1, with TRBD2 matching over 11 bases. CDR3 length equals 14 residues. Germline V gene lookup returns CDR1 MDHEN and CDR2 SYDVKM. J gave up 9 bases and V 4 bases, and 5 bases lay outside the gene matches. In DNA, the CDR3 is TGTGCCAGCAGTTCACTAGCGGGAGAGAGTGAGCAGTTCTTC. It translates to CASSSLAGESEQFF.

This chain joins TRBV13 and TRBJ2-2; 8 nucleotides line up with TRBD2. Per the germline V gene, CDR1 is PRHDT and CDR2 is FYEKMQ (reference sequence). V trimming: 3 bases; J trimming: 4 bases; junction bases outside the gene matches: 7. The CDR3 consists of 16 residues. The CDR3 sequence: CASSFSGGLGTGELFF. CDR3 in DNA: TGTGCCAGCAGCTTCTCGGGAGGGCTTGGCACCGGGGAGCTGTTTTTT. The entire variable domain, with the rest obtained from reference TRBV13 and TRBJ2-2, is as follows: AAGVIQSPRHLIKEKRETATLKCYPIPRHDTVYWYQQGPGQDPQFLISFYEKMQSDKGSIPDRFSAQQFSDYHSELNMSSLELGDSALYFCASSFSGGLGTGELFFGEGSRLTVL.